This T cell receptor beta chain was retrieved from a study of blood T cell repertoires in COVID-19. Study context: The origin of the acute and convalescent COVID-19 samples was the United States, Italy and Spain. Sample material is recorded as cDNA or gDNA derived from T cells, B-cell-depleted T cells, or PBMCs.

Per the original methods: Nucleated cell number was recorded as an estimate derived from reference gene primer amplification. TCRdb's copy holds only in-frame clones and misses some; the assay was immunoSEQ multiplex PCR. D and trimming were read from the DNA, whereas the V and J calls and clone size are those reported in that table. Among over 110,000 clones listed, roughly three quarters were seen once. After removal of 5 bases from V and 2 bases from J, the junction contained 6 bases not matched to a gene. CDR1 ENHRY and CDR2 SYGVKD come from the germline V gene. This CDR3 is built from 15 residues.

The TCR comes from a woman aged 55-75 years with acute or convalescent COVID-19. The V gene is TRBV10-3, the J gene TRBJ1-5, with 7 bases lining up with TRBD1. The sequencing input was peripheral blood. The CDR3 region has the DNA TGTGCCATCAGTCCCGCTACAGGGGGCAATCAGCCCCAGCATTTT. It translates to CAISPATGGNQPQHF.